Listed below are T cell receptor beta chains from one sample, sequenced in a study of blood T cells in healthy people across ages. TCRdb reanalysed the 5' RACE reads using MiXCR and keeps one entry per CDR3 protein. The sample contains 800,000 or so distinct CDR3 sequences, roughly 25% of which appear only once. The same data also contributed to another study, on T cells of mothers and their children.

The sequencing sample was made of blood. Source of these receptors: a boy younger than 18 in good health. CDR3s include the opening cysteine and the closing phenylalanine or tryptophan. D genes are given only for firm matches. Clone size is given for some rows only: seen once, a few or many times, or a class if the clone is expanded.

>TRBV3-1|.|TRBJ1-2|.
CASSQAPQGTYGYTF
TGTGCCAGCAGCCAAGCTCCCCAGGGGACCTATGGCTACACCTTC
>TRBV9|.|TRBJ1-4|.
CASSSEGYNEKLFF
TGTGCCAGCAGCTCCGAGGGTTATAATGAAAAACTGTTTTTT
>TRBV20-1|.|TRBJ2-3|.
CSASLLGDPSKGTDTQYF
TGCAGTGCTTCCTTACTGGGGGACCCCTCTAAGGGCACAGATACGCAGTATTTT
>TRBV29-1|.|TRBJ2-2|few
CSVDSSGELFF
TGCAGCGTCGACTCTAGCGGGGAGCTGTTTTTT
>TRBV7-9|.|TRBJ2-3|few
CASRQPEWTDTQYF
TGTGCCAGCCGCCAGCCCGAGTGGACAGATACGCAGTATTTT
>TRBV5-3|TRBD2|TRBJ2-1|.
CARSLVGTSGNEQFF
TGTGCCAGAAGCTTGGTCGGGACTAGCGGTAATGAGCAGTTCTTC
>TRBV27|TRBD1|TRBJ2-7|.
CASSSRTGSHEQYF
TGTGCCAGCAGTTCACGGACAGGGTCCCACGAGCAGTACTTC
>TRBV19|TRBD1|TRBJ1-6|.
CASSSDRAGYNSPLHF
TGTGCCAGTAGCTCGGACAGGGCCGGGTATAATTCACCCCTCCACTTT
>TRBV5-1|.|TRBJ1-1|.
CASSPPGPNTEAFF
TGCGCCAGCAGCCCCCCGGGGCCGAACACTGAAGCTTTCTTT
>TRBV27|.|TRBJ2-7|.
CASRPGLGGPYEQYF
TGTGCCAGCAGACCGGGACTAGGGGGCCCCTACGAGCAGTACTTC
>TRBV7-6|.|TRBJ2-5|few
CASSQRGGDTETQYF
TGTGCCAGCAGCCAACGCGGCGGGGACACGGAGACCCAGTACTTC
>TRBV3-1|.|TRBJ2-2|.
CASSQDRGGRTGELFF
TGTGCCAGCAGCCAAGATAGGGGGGGCCGAACCGGGGAGCTGTTTTTT
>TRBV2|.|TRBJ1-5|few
CASSFMGYSNQPQHF
TGTGCCAGCTCCTTTATGGGGTATAGCAATCAGCCCCAGCATTTT
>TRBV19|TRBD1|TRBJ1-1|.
CASRATGEGTEAFF
TGTGCCAGTAGAGCCACAGGGGAGGGAACTGAAGCTTTCTTT
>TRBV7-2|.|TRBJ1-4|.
CASSYSPGLVNEKLFF
TGTGCCAGCAGTTATTCCCCGGGGCTCGTTAATGAAAAACTGTTTTTT
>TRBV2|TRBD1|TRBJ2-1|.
CASSVRGQGNNEQFF
TGTGCCAGCAGTGTACGGGGACAGGGGAACAATGAGCAGTTCTTC
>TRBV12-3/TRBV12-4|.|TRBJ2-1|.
CASSLNGNYNEQFF
TGTGCCAGCAGTTTAAATGGGAACTACAATGAGCAGTTCTTC
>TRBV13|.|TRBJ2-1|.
CASSPARTLTYNEQFF
TGTGCCAGCAGCCCGGCCCGGACACTTACCTACAATGAGCAGTTCTTC
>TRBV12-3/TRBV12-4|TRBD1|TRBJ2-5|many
CASSLDRGQETQYF
TGTGCCAGCAGTTTGGACAGGGGGCAGGAGACCCAGTACTTC
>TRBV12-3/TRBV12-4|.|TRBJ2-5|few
CASSRENQETQYF
TGTGCCAGCAGTAGAGAAAATCAAGAGACCCAGTACTTC
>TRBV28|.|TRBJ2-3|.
CASTLMAASTDTQYF
TGTGCCAGCACCCTAATGGCGGCTAGCACAGATACGCAGTATTTT
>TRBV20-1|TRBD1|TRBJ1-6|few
CSAHDRGYSPLHF
TGCAGTGCTCACGACAGGGGATATTCACCCCTCCACTTT
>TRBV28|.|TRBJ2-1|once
CASHAGLVEQFF
TGTGCCAGCCATGCGGGGTTGGTGGAGCAGTTCTTC
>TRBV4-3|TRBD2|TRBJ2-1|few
CASSFASGGRYNEQFF
TGCGCCAGCAGCTTCGCTAGCGGGGGCCGCTACAATGAGCAGTTCTTC
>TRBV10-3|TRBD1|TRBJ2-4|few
CAISEEWGDRGNIRYF
TGTGCCATCAGTGAGGAATGGGGTGACAGGGGCAACATTCGGTACTTC